These T cell receptor beta chains were read from a single sample in a study of shared clonotypes between healthy human individuals. Measured with immunoSEQ multiplex PCR; TCRdb has only the in-frame clones, and not every one. The top ten clones hold 0.36% of a sample with 1,500,000 or so clones, about 98.5% of them seen once. Sequencing was carried out using naive CD4+ T cells sorted from blood. The origin of the receptors is a man aged 25-40 years in good health. CDR3s include the opening cysteine and the closing phenylalanine or tryptophan. Each record gives: V gene, D gene, clone size, J gene, CDR3 protein, CDR3 DNA. D genes are given only for firm matches. Size is omitted from some rows. Given values are once, few, many or a class for expanded clones.

>TRBV20-1|-|-|TRBJ2-3
CSATITDTQYF
TGCAGTGCCACAATCACAGATACGCAGTATTTT
>TRBV7-8|TRBD2|-|TRBJ2-7
CASSLAGPSGAALYEQYF
TGTGCCAGCAGCTTAGCAGGACCTAGCGGGGCCGCCCTCTACGAGCAGTACTTC
>TRBV11-2|-|-|TRBJ1-5
CASSLRGKEAQPQHF
TGTGCCAGCAGCTTAAGGGGTAAAGAGGCACAGCCCCAGCATTTT
>TRBV5-5|TRBD2|-|TRBJ2-7
CASTSLGLAPSYEQYF
TGTGCCAGCACCTCTCTGGGACTAGCGCCATCCTACGAGCAGTACTTC
>TRBV29-1|-|once|TRBJ2-7
CSVGGGTRREQYF
TGCAGCGTTGGTGGGGGGACGCGGCGGGAGCAGTACTTC
>TRBV4-3|-|-|TRBJ2-2
CASSELSLGANTGELFF
TGCGCCAGCAGCGAGCTGTCTTTGGGGGCGAACACCGGGGAGCTGTTTTTT
>TRBV19|-|-|TRBJ2-1
CASSETTVYNEQFF
TGTGCCAGTAGTGAAACTACCGTCTACAATGAGCAGTTCTTC
>TRBV27|-|-|TRBJ2-3
CASSPPAGLTDTQYF
TGTGCCAGCAGTCCCCCGGCAGGACTCACAGATACGCAGTATTTT
>TRBV5-1|TRBD2|-|TRBJ2-1
CASSWTSVYNEQFF
TGCGCCAGCAGCTGGACTAGCGTATACAATGAGCAGTTCTTC
>TRBV9|TRBD2|-|TRBJ2-1
CASSIRLAGENEQFF
TGTGCCAGCAGCATCCGACTAGCGGGGGAGAATGAGCAGTTCTTC
>TRBV27|-|-|TRBJ1-1
CASSSRQRSEAFF
TGTGCCAGCAGTTCGAGGCAGCGCAGTGAAGCTTTCTTT
>TRBV5-1|-|-|TRBJ2-3
CASSLDGTSASTDTQYF
TGCGCCAGCAGCTTGGACGGGACTTCCGCTAGCACAGATACGCAGTATTTT
>TRBV7-8|-|-|TRBJ2-1
CASYPSRSRDEQFF
TGTGCCAGTTATCCGTCTAGGTCTAGAGATGAGCAGTTCTTC
>TRBV7-2|-|-|TRBJ2-1
CASSRRKDLAHEQFF
TGTGCCAGCAGCCGACGGAAGGACTTAGCCCATGAGCAGTTCTTC
>TRBV7-8|TRBD2|-|TRBJ2-1
CASSLGLADYNEQFF
TGTGCCAGCAGCTTGGGACTAGCGGATTACAATGAGCAGTTCTTC
>TRBV5-4|-|-|TRBJ2-5
CASTAKEGQETQYF
TGTGCCAGCACCGCGAAGGAGGGTCAAGAGACCCAGTACTTC
>TRBV11-2|-|-|TRBJ2-1
CASSLDQWRVNEQFF
TGTGCCAGCAGCTTAGATCAGTGGAGGGTGAATGAGCAGTTCTTC
>TRBV6-1|-|-|TRBJ1-1
CASSRGTEAFF
TGTGCCAGCAGCCGGGGCACTGAAGCTTTCTTT
>TRBV6-6|-|-|TRBJ2-2
CASRGGVTGELFF
TGTGCCAGCAGGGGTGGCGTTACCGGGGAGCTGTTTTTT
>TRBV9|TRBD1|-|TRBJ1-2
CASSAYRGSPATYGYTF
TGTGCCAGCAGCGCATACAGGGGGTCACCGGCTACCTATGGCTACACCTTC
>TRBV7-9|-|-|TRBJ2-3
CASSSLSSWERTDTQYF
TGTGCCAGCAGCTCCCTCTCTAGCTGGGAGAGAACAGATACGCAGTATTTT
>TRBV6-1|-|-|TRBJ2-7
CASSELYEQYF
TGTGCCAGCAGTGAATTATACGAGCAGTACTTC
>TRBV2|-|-|TRBJ1-3
CASSERGHSGNTIYF
TGTGCCAGCAGTGAGAGGGGCCACTCTGGAAACACCATATATTTT
>TRBV2|-|-|TRBJ1-2
CASSANYGYTF
TGTGCCAGCAGCGCAAACTATGGCTACACCTTC
>TRBV4-2|TRBD1|-|TRBJ2-7
CASSQPGQRSSYEQYF
TGTGCCAGCAGCCAACCGGGACAGCGAAGCTCCTACGAGCAGTACTTC
>TRBV6-5|-|-|TRBJ2-3
CASSYNRATGTDTQYF
TGTGCCAGCAGTTACAACCGCGCCACCGGTACAGATACGCAGTATTTT
>TRBV29-1|-|-|TRBJ1-1
CSALDSGTEAFF
TGCAGCGCTTTAGACAGTGGCACTGAAGCTTTCTTT
>TRBV25-1|TRBD1|-|TRBJ2-7
CASSALGGAYEQYF
TGTGCCAGCAGTGCGTTAGGGGGCGCGTACGAGCAGTACTTC
>TRBV2|TRBD2|once|TRBJ2-3
CAIRAGGVTDTQYF
TGTGCCATACGGGCGGGAGGAGTAACAGATACGCAGTATTTT
>TRBV28|-|-|TRBJ2-7
CATVGAGPYEQYF
TGTGCCACAGTCGGGGCGGGACCCTACGAGCAGTACTTC
>TRBV18|-|-|TRBJ2-3
CASSPIISTDTQYF
TGTGCCAGCTCACCAATAATTAGCACAGATACGCAGTATTTT
>TRBV6-1|TRBD2|-|TRBJ2-1
CASSLAGIYNEQFF
TGTGCCAGCAGTCTAGCGGGAATCTACAATGAGCAGTTCTTC
>TRBV19|-|-|TRBJ1-3
CATKEGHRSGNTIYF
TGTGCCACCAAGGAGGGCCATAGGTCTGGAAACACCATATATTTT
>TRBV9|TRBD2|-|TRBJ2-2
CASSVAAGGTGELFF
TGTGCCAGCAGCGTAGCAGCGGGAGGCACCGGGGAGCTGTTTTTT
>TRBV5-1|TRBD2|once|TRBJ2-1
CASSFGLARYNEQFF
TGCGCCAGCAGCTTCGGACTAGCGAGGTACAATGAGCAGTTCTTC
>TRBV9|TRBD2|-|TRBJ2-1
CASSVSASGGVNNEQFF
TGTGCCAGCAGCGTATCCGCTAGCGGGGGGGTAAACAATGAGCAGTTCTTC
>TRBV27|TRBD2|-|TRBJ2-1
CASSPPPGLAGPPYNEQFF
TGTGCCAGCAGTCCACCCCCGGGACTAGCGGGACCACCCTACAATGAGCAGTTCTTC
>TRBV6-1|-|-|TRBJ1-5
CASSDRQYSNQPQHF
TGTGCCAGCAGTGATCGGCAGTATAGCAATCAGCCCCAGCATTTT
>TRBV10-3|TRBD1|-|TRBJ1-1
CATEQGIGEAFF
TGTGCCACCGAACAGGGGATAGGTGAAGCTTTCTTT
>TRBV6-5|-|-|TRBJ2-7
CASSRQAELPYEQYF
TGTGCCAGCAGTCGACAGGCCGAACTACCCTACGAGCAGTACTTC
>TRBV28|TRBD2|-|TRBJ2-1
CASSLRASGLYNEQFF
TGTGCCAGCAGTTTACGGGCTAGCGGACTCTACAATGAGCAGTTCTTC
>TRBV7-9|-|once|TRBJ2-7
CASSRDYYEQYF
TGTGCCAGCAGCCGTGACTACTACGAGCAGTACTTC
>TRBV7-9|TRBD2|-|TRBJ2-7
CASSGIRPSGAYEQYF
TGTGCCAGCAGCGGGATCCGGCCTAGCGGGGCCTACGAGCAGTACTTC
>TRBV5-1|-|-|TRBJ2-6
CASSLLPGAGANVLTF
TGCGCCAGCAGCTTGTTACCGGGTGCTGGGGCCAACGTCCTGACTTTC
>TRBV30|-|once|TRBJ1-5
CAWSGGSNQPQHF
TGTGCCTGGAGTGGGGGGAGCAATCAGCCCCAGCATTTT